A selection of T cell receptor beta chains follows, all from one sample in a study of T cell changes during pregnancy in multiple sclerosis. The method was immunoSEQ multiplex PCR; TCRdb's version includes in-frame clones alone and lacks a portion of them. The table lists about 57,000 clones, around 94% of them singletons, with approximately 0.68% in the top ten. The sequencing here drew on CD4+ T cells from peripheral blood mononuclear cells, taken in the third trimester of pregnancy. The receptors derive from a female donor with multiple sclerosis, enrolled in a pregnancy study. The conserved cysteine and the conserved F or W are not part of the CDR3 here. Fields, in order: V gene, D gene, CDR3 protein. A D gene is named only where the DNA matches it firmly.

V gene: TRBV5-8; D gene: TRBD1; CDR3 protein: ASSHGQVNQPQH
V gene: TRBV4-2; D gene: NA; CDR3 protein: ASSQGRDRAEQY
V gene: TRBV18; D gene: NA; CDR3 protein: ASSPLQFNSNQPQH
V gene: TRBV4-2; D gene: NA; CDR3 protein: ASSQGTWAYEQY
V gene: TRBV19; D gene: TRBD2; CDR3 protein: ASSMMGGRETQY
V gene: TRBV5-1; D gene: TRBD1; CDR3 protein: ASSLQGGNTEAF
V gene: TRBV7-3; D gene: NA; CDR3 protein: ASTIDSSGANVLT
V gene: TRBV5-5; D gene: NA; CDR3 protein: ASSPPGRVDTQY
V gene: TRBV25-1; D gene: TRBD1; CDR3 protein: ASSETGASDTQY
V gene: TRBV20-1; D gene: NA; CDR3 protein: SAPGSPTLH
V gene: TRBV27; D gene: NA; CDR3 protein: ASPPGKETQY
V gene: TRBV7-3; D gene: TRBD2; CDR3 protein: ASSLGGGSYNEQF
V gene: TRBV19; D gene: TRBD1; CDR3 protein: ASSSQSGTGGYEQY
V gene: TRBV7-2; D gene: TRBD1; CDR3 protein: ASSFPPRTGNYGYT